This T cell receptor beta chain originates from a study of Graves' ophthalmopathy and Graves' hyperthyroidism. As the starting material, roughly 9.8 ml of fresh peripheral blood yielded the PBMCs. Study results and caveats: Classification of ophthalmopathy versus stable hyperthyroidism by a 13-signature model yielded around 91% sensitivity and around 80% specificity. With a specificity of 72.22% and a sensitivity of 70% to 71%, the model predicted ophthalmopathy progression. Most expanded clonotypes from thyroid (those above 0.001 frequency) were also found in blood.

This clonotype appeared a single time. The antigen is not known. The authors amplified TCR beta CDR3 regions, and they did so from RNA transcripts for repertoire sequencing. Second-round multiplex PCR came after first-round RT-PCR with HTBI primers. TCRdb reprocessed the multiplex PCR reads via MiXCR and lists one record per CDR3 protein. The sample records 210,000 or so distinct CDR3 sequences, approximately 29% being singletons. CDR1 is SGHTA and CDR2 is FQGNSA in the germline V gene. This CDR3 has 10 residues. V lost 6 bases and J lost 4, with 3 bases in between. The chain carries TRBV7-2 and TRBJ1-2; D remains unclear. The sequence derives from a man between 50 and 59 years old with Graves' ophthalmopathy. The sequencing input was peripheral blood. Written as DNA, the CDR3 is TGTGCCAGCAGGGGCTATGGCTACACCTTC. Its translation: CASRGYGYTF.